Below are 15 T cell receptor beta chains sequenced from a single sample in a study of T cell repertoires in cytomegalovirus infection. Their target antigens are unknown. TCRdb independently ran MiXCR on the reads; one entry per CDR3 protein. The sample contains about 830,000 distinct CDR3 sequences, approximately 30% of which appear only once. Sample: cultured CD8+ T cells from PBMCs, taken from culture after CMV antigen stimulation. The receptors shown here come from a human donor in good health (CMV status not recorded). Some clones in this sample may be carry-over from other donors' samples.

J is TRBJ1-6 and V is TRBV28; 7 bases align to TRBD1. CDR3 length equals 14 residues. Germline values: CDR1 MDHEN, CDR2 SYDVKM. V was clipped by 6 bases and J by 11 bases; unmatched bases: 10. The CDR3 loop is CASRRRDSRAPLHF. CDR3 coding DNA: TGTGCCAGCAGGAGACGGGACAGCAGAGCACCCCTCCACTTT.

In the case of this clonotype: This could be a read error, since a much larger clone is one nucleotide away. CDR3 coding DNA: TGTGCCAGCAGATTAGTGGTTGATCAGCCCCAGCATTTT. Protein: CASRLVVDQPQHF. This chain links TRBV7-9 with TRBJ1-5; no reliable D call. The germline CDR1 and CDR2 sequences are SEHNR and FQNEAQ (reference sequence). The CDR3 has 13 amino acids.

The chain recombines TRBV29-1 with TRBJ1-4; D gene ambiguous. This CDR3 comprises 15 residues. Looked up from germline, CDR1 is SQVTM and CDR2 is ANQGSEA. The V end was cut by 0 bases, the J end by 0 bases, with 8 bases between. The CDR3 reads CSVEEEGTTNEKLFF. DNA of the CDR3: TGCAGCGTTGAAGAGGAGGGAACAACTAATGAAAAACTGTTTTTT.

The DNA of the CDR3 is TGCAGTGCTAGAGACCGCCTTAAGACAGGGGGCGTGGGAGATACGCAGTATTTT. Translated, it gives CSARDRLKTGGVGDTQYF. The gene calls are TRBV20-1 and TRBJ2-3; 10 nucleotides line up with TRBD1. V gave up 0 bases and J gave up 5 bases; unmatched junction bases: 14. The length of the CDR3 is 18 residues. Germline CDR1 DFQATT, CDR2 SNEGSKA (reference sequence).

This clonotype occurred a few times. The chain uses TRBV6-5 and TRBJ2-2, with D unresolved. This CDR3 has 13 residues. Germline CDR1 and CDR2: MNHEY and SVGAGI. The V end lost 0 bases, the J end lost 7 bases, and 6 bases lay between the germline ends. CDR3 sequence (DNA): TGTGCCAGCAGTTACTCCCTTTTCGGGGAGCTGTTTTTT. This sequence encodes CASSYSLFGELFF.

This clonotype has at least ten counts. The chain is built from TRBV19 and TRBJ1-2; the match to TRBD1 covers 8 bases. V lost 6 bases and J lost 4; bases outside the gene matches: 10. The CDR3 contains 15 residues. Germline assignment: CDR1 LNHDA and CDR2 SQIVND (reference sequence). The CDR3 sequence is CASSGSRQGLYGYTF. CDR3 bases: TGTGCCAGTAGCGGTTCGCGACAGGGGCTCTATGGCTACACCTTC. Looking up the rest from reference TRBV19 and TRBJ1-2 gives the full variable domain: DGGITQSPKYLFRKEGQNVTLSCEQNLNHDAMYWYRQDPGQGLRLIYYSQIVNDFQKGDIAEGYSVSREKKESFPLTVTSAQKNPTAFYLCASSGSRQGLYGYTFGSGTRLTVV.

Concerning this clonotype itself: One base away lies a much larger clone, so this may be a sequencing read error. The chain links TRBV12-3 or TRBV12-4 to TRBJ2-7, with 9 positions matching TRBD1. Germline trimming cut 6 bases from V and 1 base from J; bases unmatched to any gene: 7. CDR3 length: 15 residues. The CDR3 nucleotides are TGTGCCAGCAGACCAGACAGGGGGGTGTCCTACGAGCAGTACTTC. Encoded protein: CASRPDRGVSYEQYF.

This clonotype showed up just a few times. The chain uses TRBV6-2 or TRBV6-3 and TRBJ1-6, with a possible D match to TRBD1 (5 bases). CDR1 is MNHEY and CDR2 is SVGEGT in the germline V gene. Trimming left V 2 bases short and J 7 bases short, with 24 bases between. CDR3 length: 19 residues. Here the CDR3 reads CASSYRRLAPGLLNSPLHF. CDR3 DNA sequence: TGTGCCAGCAGTTACCGCCGTCTTGCCCCGGGACTTCTGAATTCACCCCTCCACTTT.

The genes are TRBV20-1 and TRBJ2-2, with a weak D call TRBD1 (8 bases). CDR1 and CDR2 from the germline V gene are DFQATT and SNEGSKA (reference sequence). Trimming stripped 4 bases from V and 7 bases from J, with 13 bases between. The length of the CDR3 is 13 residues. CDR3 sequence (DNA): TGCAGTGCTAAACAGGGGGAGGGCGGGGAGCTGTTTTTT. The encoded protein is CSAKQGEGGELFF.

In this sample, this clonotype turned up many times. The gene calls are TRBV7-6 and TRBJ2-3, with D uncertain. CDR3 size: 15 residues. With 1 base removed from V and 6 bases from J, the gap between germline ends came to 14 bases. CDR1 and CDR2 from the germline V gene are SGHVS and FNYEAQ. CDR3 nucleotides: TGTGCCAGCAGCTTAGGGGGATTCCACACGGATACGCAGTATTTT. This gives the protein CASSLGGFHTDTQYF.

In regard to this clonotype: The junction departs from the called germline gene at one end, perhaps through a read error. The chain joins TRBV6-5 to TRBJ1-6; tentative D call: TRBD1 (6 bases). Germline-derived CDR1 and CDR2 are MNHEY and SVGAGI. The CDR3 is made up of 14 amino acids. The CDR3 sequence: CVSSNQDSNSPLHF. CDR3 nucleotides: TGTGTCAGCAGTAACCAGGACAGTAATTCACCCCTCCACTTT.

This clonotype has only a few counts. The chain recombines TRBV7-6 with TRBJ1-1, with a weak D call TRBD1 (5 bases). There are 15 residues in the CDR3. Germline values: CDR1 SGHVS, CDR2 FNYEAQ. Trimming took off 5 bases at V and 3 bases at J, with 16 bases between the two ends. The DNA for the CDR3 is TGTGCCAGCAGCCCCCCAGGGTACGGCGACACTGAAGCTTTCTTT. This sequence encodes CASSPPGYGDTEAFF. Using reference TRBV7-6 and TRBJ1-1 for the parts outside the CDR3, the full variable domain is GAGVSQSPRYKVTKRGQDVALRCDPISGHVSLYWYRQALGQGPEFLTYFNYEAQQDKSGLPNDRFSAERPEGSISTLTIQRTEQRDSAMYRCASSPPGYGDTEAFFGQGTRLTVV.

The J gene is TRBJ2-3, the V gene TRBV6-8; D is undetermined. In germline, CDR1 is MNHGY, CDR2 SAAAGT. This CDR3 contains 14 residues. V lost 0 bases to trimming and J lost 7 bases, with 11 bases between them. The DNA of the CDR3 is TGTGCCAGCAGTTACTCCATCCCGGCCTATACGCAGTATTTT. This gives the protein CASSYSIPAYTQYF.

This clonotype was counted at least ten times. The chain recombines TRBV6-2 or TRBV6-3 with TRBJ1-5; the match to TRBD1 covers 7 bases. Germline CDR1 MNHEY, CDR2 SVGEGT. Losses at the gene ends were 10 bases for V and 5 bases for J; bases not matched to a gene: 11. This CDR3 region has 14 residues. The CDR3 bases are TGTGCCACCCAGACAGGGTTATACCATCAGCCCCAGCATTTT. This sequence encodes CATQTGLYHQPQHF.

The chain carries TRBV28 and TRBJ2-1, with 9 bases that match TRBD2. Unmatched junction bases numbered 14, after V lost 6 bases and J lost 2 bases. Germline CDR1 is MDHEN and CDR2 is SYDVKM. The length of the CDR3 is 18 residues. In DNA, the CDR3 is TGTGCCAGCAGCTACCTAGCGGGGACATCGCCTACCTACAATGAGCAGTTCTTC. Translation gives CASSYLAGTSPTYNEQFF.